This TCR beta chain was identified during a study of blood T cell repertoires in COVID-19. Measured with immunoSEQ multiplex PCR; TCRdb has only the in-frame clones, and not every one. Of some 290,000 clones detected, 75% to 90% appear once; the ten largest clones hold roughly 2.4%. Germline CDR1 and CDR2: MNHEY and SMNVEV (reference sequence). The CDR3 runs 14 residues. V was trimmed by 8 bases and J by 11 bases, leaving 19 bases between them. The TCR sequence derives from a woman between 45 and 60 years old who had recovered from COVID-19. Sequences were obtained from peripheral blood. The chain employs TRBV27 and TRBJ1-6; TRBD1 is a possible D gene (5 bases). CDR3 nucleotide sequence: TGTGCCAGCCTTGCTAAATGGGGGGGGACACCCCTCCACTTT. Translated: CASLAKWGGTPLHF.